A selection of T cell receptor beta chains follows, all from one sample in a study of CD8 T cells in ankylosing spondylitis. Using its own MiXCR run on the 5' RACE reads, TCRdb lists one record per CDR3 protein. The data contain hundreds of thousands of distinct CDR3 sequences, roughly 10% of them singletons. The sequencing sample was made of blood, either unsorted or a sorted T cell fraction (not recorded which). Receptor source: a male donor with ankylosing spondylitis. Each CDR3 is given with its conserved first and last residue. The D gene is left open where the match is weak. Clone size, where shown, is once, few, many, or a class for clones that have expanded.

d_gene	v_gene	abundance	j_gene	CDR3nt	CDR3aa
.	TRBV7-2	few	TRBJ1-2	TGTGCCAGCAGCTTATATCGGGGTTACTATGGCTACACCTTC	CASSLYRGYYGYTF
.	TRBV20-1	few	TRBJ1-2	TGCAGTGCTAGGACTCCCCGGTGGGATGGCTACACCTTC	CSARTPRWDGYTF
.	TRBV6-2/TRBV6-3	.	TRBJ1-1	TGTGCCAGCAGCAGGGTATCTGAAGCTTTCTTT	CASSRVSEAFF
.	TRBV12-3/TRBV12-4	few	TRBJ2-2	TGTGCCACATCCGACCTGGGGACCGGGGAGCTGTTTTTT	CATSDLGTGELFF
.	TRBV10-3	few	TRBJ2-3	TGTGCCATCAGTGAGTCGTCTAGTGAGGATACGCAGTATTTT	CAISESSSEDTQYF
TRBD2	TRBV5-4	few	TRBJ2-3	TGTGCCAGCAGCTATAGGACTAGCGGACAAGATACGCAGTATTTT	CASSYRTSGQDTQYF
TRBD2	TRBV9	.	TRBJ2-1	TGTGCCAGCAGCGCCCGGGGACTACCCACGAGGAATGAGCAGTTCTTC	CASSARGLPTRNEQFF
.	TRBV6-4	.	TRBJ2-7	TGTGCCAGCAGTGTCTATCTGACCGGACTCGAGCAGTACTTC	CASSVYLTGLEQYF
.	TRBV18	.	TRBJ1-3	TGTGCCAGCTCCCCTCTTCCGGGCCGAGGCTCTACTGGAAACACCATATATTTT	CASSPLPGRGSTGNTIYF
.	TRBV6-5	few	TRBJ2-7	TGTGCCAGCAGTTCCACAAGCGGAGGAAGCTACTACGAGCAGTACTTC	CASSSTSGGSYYEQYF
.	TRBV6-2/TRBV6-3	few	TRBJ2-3	TGTGCCAGCACCCCGGACAGTAGCACAGATACGCAGTATTTT	CASTPDSSTDTQYF
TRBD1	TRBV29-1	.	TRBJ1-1	TGCAGCACAAGATCCGGGACAGGGGTAACTGAAGCTTTCTTT	CSTRSGTGVTEAFF
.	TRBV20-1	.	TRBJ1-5	TGCAGTGCTTGGGGAGGGGTTGTGCAGCCCCAGCATTTT	CSAWGGVVQPQHF
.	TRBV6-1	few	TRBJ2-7	TGTGCCAGCAGGCGCGCAGGAACGGGGCTCTACGAGCAGTACTTC	CASRRAGTGLYEQYF
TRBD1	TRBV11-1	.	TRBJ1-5	TGTGCCAGCAGCCCACGAGTGGACAGGGGGCCGTATAGCAATCAGCCCCAGCATTTT	CASSPRVDRGPYSNQPQHF
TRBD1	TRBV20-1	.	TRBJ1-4	TGCAGTGCTAGGGCTCCCGGGACAGCTAATGAAAAACTGTTTTTT	CSARAPGTANEKLFF
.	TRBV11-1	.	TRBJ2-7	TGTGCCAGCAGCTGGGGGGTGCTCTACGAGCAGTACTTC	CASSWGVLYEQYF
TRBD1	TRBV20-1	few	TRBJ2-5	TGCAGTGCTAGAGATCCGACAGGGCCCCAAGAGACCCAGTACTTC	CSARDPTGPQETQYF
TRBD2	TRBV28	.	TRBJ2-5	TGTGCCAGCAGCCCCCGCGGACTAGTCGGTCTGGAGACCCAGTACTTC	CASSPRGLVGLETQYF
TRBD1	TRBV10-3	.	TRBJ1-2	TGTGCCATCAGGACCCCGGACAGGGGCGAGGGTGGCTACACCTTC	CAIRTPDRGEGGYTF
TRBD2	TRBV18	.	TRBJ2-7	TGTGCCAGCTCACCACCGGTTGGAGCGGGGGGAGAGCAGTACTTC	CASSPPVGAGGEQYF
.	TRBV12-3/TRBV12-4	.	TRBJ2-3	TGTGCCAGCAGTTTATCCCGATACTTCACAGATACGCAGTATTTT	CASSLSRYFTDTQYF
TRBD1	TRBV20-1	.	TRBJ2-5	TGCAGTGCAATGACAGGGAACCTCAAGGAGACCCAGTACTTC	CSAMTGNLKETQYF
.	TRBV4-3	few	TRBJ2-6	TGCGCCAGCAGCCAAGATCGGGATATGGTTAGGCGGGATAACGTCCTGACTTTC	CASSQDRDMVRRDNVLTF
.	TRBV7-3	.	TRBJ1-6	TGTGCCAGCAGCTTAACAGGTGGGGTTAATTCACCCCTCCACTTT	CASSLTGGVNSPLHF
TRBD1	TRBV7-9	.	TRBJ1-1	TGTGCCAGCAGCTTGGACCAGGGGGAAGAAGCTTTCTTT	CASSLDQGEEAFF
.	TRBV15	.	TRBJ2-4	TGTGCCACCAGCAGGGGGGGGCTGGACATTCAGTACTTC	CATSRGGLDIQYF
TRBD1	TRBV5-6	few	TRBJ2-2	TGTGCCAGCAGCCGGCAGGACAGGGCGATCTGGCCGAACACCGGGGAGCTGTTTTTT	CASSRQDRAIWPNTGELFF
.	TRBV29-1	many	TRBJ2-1	TGCAGCGTTGAAGTGACAGGACTGCAGTTCTTC	CSVEVTGLQFF
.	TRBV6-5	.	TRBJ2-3	TGTGCCAGCAGTTCATTCCGGGGAGCTCATACGCAGTATTTT	CASSSFRGAHTQYF
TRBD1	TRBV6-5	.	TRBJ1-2	TGTGCCAGCAGTTTGACCACAGGGGCTTTTGGCTACACCTTC	CASSLTTGAFGYTF
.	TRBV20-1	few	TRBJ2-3	TGCAGTGCTGGGGACCAGAGCACAGATACGCAGTATTTT	CSAGDQSTDTQYF
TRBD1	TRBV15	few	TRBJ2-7	TGTGCCACCAGCATGCGGACAGGGGGAACGGAGGAGCAGTACTTC	CATSMRTGGTEEQYF
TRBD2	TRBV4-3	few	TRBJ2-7	TGCGCCAGCAGCCCCTATAGCGGGGGGCTCACCTACGAGCAGTACTTC	CASSPYSGGLTYEQYF
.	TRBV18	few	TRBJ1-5	TGTGCCAGCTCCCCATTAGCTGGCTCCAATCAGCCCCAGCATTTT	CASSPLAGSNQPQHF
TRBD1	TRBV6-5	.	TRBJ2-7	TGTGCCAGCAGTTACAGGACAGGGTTTAACGAGCAGTACTTC	CASSYRTGFNEQYF
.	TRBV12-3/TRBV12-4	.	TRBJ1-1	TGTGCCAGCAGTTTAAATTCCGGACCCACTGAAGCTTTCTTT	CASSLNSGPTEAFF
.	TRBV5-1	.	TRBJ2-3	TGCGCCAGCAGCTTCACCGACGCTAGCACAGATACGCAGTATTTT	CASSFTDASTDTQYF
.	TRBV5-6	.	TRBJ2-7	TGTGCCAGCAGCTTTCCGGGACATCTCTACGAGCAGTACTTC	CASSFPGHLYEQYF
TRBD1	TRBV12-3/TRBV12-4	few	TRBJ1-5	TGTGCCAGCAGGGGGACAGGTTATAGCAATCAGCCCCAGCATTTT	CASRGTGYSNQPQHF
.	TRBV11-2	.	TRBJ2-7	TGTGCCAGCAGCTGGACAGATACCGAGTACGAGCAGTACTTC	CASSWTDTEYEQYF
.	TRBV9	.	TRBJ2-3	TGTGCCAGCAGCGTGATCCCGGGCACAGATACGCAGTATTTT	CASSVIPGTDTQYF
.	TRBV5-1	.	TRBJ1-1	TGCGCCAGCAGCCCCTTTACCTACTCCCCCAGTGAAGCTTTCTTT	CASSPFTYSPSEAFF
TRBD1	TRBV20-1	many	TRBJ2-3	TGCAGTGCTAGCCGACAGGGGGTACCACATACGCAGTATTTT	CSASRQGVPHTQYF
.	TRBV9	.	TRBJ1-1	TGTGCCAGCAGCATTGACGGCAACACTGAAGCTTTCTTT	CASSIDGNTEAFF
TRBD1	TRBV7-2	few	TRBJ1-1	TGTGCCAGCAGCCTACCCTGGACAGGGGTGACTGAAGCTTTCTTT	CASSLPWTGVTEAFF
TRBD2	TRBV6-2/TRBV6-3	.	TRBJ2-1	TGTGCCAGCAGTTACTCGATGCGGGTAGCGGGAGTCTACAATGAGCAGTTCTTC	CASSYSMRVAGVYNEQFF
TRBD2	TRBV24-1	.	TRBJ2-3	TGTGCCACCAGTGATTTGCGAGGAGTAGCGGGGCGCACAGATACGCAGTATTTT	CATSDLRGVAGRTDTQYF
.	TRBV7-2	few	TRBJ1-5	TGTGCCAGCAGCTTAGCCACCAATGGCAATCAGCCCCAGCATTTT	CASSLATNGNQPQHF
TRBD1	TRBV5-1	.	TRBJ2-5	TGCGCCAGCAGCTCATCCGGGACAGAATACGGGACCCAGTACTTC	CASSSSGTEYGTQYF